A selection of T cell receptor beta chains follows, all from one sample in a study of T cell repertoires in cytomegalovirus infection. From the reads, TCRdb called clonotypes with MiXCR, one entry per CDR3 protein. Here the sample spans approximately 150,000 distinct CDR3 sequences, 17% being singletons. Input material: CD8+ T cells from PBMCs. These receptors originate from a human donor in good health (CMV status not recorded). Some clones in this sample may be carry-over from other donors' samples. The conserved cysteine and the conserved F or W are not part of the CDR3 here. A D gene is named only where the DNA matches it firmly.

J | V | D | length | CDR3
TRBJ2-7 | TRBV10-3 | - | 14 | AINPRSDRSPNEQY
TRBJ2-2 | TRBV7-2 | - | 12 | ASSLGCHTGELF
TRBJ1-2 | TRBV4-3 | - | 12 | ASSQDRDGYGYT
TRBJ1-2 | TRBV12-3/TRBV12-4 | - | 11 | ASSYTGSYGYT
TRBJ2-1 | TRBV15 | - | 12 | ATSREGVGNEQF
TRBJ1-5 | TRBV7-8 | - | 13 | ASSPFQGGNQPQH
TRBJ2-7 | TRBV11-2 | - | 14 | ASSLVAGLSSYEQY
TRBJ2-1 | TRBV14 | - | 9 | ASSWGAEQF
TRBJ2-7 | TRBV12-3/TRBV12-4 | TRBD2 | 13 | ASRSLAGAVYEQY
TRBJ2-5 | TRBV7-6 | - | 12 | ASSSLGDEETQY
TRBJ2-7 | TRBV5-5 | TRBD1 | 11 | ASSLTGAYEQY
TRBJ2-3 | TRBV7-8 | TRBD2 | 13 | ASSSGTSSTDTQY
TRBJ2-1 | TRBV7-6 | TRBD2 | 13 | ASSLSGSKLDEQF
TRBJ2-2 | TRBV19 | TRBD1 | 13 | ASSMGQTDTGELF
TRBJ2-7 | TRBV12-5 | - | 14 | ASGLVGLRSFYEQY
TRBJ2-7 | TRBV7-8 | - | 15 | ASSLDPDRRIQYEQY
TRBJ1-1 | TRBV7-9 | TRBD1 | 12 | ASSVRQGSTEAF
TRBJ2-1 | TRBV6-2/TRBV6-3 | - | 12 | ASSYSGGVREQF
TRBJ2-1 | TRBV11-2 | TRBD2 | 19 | ASSFGQVGGPKTRSYNEQF
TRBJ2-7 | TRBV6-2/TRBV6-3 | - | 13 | ASSLGRGGFYEQY
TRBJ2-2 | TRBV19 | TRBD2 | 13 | ASSLRGGSPGELF
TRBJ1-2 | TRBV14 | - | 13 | ASSVTTGRDYGYT
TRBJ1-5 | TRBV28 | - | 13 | ASSLGGEGEQPQH
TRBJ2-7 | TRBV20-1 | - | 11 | SAGGPQGYEQY
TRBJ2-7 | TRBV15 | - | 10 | ATRGKSYEQY
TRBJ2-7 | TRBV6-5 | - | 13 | ASSQLGAGKNEQY
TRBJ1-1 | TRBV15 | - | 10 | ATRLGGTEAF
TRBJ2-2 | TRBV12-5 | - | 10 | ASAFSTGELF
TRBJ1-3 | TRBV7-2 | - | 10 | ASTRGGNTIY
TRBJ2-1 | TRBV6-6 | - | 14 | ASSYSGAAANNEQF
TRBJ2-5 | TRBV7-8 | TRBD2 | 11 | ASRAGGQETQY
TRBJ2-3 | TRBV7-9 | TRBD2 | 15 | ASSPAVREAGTDTQY
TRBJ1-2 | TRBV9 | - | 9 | ASSASRGYT
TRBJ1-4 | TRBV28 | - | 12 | ASSNPGSNEKLF
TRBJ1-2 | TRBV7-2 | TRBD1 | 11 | ASTTGTNYGYT
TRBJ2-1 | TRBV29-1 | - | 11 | SVRTGEYNEQF
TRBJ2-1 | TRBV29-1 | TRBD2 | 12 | STSGISSYNEQF
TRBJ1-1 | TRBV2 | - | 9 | ASGDGGKAF
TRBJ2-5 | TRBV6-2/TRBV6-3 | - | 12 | ASSYPGTGETQY
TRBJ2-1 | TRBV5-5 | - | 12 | ASSLVRTDNEQF
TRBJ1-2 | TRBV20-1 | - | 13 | SARDQASTNYGYT
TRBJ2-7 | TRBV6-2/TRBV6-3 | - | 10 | ASSYSASEQY
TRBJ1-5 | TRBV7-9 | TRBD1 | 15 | ASSFTGTGDSNQPQH
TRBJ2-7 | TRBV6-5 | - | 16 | ASSYKDSLSIVFYEQY
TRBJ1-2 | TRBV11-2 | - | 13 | ASSLGDGTNYGYT
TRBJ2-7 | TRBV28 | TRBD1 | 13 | ASSLGTGEENEQY
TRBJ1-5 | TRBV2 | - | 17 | ASSGRTETRLYSNQPQH
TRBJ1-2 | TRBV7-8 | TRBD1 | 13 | ASSRGTANNYGYT
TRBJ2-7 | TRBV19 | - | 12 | ASSIGSGSYEQY
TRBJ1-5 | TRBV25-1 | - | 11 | ASSEGGYQPQH
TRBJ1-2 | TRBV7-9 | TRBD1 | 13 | ASSDGTANPGGYT
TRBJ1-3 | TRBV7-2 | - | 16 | ASSLVPTDRDPGNTIY
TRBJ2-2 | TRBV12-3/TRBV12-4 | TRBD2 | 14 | ASSLTGTSLTGELF